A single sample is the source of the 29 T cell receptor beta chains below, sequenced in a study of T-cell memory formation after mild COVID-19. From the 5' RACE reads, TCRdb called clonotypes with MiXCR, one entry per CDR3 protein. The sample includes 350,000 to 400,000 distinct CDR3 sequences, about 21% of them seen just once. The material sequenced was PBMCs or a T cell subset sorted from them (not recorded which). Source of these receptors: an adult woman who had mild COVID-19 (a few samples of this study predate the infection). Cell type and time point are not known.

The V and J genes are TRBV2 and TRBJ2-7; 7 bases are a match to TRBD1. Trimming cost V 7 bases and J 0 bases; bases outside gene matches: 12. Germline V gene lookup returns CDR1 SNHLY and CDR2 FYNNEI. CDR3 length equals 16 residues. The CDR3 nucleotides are TGTGCCAGCACGGTATCCGGGACAGATAGCTCCTACGAGCAGTACTTC. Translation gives CASTVSGTDSSYEQYF.

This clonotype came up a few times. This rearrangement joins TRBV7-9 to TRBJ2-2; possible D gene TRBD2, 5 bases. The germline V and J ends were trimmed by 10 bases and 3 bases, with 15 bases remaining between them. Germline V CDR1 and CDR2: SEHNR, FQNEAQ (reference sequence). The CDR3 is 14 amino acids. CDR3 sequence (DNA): TGTGCCACTACGCCCCCCGGGGACACCGGGGAGCTGTTTTTT. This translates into CATTPPGDTGELFF.

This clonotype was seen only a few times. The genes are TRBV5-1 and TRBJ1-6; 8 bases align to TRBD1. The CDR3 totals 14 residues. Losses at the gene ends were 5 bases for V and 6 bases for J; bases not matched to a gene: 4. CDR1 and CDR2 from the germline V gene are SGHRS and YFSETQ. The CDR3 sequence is CASRDREGNSPLHF. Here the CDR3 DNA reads TGCGCCAGCAGGGACAGGGAGGGTAATTCACCCCTCCACTTT.

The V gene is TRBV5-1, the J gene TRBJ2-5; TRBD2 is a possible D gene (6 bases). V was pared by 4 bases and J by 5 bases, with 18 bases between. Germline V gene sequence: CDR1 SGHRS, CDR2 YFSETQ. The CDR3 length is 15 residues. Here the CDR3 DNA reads TGCGCCAGCAGCACGGGGACTCCCGAGGTGGAGACCCAGTACTTC. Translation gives CASSTGTPEVETQYF.

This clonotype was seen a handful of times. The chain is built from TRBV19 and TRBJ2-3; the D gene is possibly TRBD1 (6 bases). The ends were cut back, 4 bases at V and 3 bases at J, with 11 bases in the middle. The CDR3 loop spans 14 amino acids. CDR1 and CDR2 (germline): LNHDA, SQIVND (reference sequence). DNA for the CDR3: TGTGCCAGTAGTACCAGGGGCTCAACAGATACGCAGTATTTT. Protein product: CASSTRGSTDTQYF.

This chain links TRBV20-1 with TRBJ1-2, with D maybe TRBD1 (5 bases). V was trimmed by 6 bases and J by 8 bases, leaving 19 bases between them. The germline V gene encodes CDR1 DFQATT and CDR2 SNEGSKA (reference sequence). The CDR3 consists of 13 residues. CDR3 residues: CSAQQEKRHGYTF. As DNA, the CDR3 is TGCAGTGCGCAACAGGAGAAACGACACGGCTACACCTTC.

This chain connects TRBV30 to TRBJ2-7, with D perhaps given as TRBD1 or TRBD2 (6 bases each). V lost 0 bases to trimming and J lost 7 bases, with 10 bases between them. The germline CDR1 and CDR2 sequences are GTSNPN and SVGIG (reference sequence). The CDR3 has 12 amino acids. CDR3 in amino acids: CAWSVGGGEQYF. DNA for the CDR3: TGTGCCTGGAGTGTCGGAGGGGGTGAGCAGTACTTC.

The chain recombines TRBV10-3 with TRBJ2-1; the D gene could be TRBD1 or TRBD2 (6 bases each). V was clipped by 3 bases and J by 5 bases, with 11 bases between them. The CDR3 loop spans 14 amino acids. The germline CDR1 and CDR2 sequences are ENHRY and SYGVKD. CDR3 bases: TGTGCCATCAGTGACGGGGGCCGGGACAATGAGCAGTTCTTC. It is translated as CAISDGGRDNEQFF.

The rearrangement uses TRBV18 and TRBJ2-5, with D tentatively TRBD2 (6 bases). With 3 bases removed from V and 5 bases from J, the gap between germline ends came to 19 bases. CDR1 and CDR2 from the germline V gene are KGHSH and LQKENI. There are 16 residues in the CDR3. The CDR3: CASSPTAGLARETQYF. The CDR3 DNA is TGTGCCAGCTCACCCACGGCGGGGTTGGCCCGGGAGACCCAGTACTTC.

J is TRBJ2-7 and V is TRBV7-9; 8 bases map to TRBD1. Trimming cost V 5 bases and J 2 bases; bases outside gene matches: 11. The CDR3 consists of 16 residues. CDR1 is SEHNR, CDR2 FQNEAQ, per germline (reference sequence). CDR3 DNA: TGTGCCAGCAGCCCGATAGACAGGGGTGCTGCCTACGAGCAGTACTTC. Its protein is CASSPIDRGAAYEQYF. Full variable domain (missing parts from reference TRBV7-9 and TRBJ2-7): DTGVSQNPRHKITKRGQNVTFRCDPISEHNRLYWYRQTLGQGPEFLTYFQNEAQLEKSRLLSDRFSAERPKGSFSTLEIQRTEQGDSAMYLCASSPIDRGAAYEQYFGPGTRLTVT.

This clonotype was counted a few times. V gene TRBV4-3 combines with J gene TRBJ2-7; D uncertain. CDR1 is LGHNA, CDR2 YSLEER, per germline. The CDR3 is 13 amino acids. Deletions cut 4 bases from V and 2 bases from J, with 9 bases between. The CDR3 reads CASSPSAAYEQYF. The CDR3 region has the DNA TGCGCCAGCAGCCCCTCTGCGGCCTACGAGCAGTACTTC.

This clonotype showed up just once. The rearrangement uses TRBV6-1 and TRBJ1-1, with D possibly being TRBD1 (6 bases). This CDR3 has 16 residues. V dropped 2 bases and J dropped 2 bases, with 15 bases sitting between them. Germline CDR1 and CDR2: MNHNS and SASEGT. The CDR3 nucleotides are TGTGCCAGCAGTGAACCGGGGGCAACGGGCAACACTGAAGCTTTCTTT. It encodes CASSEPGATGNTEAFF.

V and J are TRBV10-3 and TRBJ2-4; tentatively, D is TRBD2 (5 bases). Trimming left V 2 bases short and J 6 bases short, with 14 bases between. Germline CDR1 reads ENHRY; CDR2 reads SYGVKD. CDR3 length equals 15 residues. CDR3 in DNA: TGTGCCATCAGTGAGAGCGGCGACCGGACAAACATTCAGTACTTC. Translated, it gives CAISESGDRTNIQYF.

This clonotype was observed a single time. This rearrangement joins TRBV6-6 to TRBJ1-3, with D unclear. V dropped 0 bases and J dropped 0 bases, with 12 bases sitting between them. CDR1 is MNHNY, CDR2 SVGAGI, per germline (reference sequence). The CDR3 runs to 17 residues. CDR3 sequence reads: CASSYSIISLSGNTIYF. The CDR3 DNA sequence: TGTGCCAGCAGTTACTCGATAATCAGCCTCTCTGGAAACACCATATATTTT.

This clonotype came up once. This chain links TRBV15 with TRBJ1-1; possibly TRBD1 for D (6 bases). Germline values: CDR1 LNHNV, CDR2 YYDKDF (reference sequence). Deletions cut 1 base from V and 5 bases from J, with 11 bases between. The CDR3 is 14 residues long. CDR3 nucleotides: TGTGCCACCAGCAGAGGTCAGGGGCGGACTGAAGCTTTCTTT. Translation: CATSRGQGRTEAFF.

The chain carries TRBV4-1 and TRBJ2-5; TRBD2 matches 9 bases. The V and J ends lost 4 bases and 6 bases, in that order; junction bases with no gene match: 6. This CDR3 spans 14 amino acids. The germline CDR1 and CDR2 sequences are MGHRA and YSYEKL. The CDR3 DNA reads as TGCGCCAGCAGCCCTAGCGGGGACGGGAAGACCCAGTACTTC. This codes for CASSPSGDGKTQYF.

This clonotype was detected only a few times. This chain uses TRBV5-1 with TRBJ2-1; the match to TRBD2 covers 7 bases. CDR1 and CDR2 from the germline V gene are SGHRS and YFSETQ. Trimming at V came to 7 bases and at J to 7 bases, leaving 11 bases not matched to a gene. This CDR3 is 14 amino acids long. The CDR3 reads CASQKAGVLNEQFF. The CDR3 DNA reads TGCGCCAGCCAAAAGGCGGGAGTTTTGAATGAGCAGTTCTTC.

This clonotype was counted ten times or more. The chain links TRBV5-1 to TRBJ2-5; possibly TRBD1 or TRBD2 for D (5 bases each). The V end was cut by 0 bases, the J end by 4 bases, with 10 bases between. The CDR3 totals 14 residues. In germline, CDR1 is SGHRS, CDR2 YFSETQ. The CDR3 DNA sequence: TGCGCCAGCAGCTTGGATATGGGGGTAGAGACCCAGTACTTC. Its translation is CASSLDMGVETQYF.

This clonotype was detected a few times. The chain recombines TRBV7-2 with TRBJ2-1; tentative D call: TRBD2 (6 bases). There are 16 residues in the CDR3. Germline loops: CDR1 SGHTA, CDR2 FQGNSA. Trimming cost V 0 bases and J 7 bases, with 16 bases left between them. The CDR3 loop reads CASSLASLALRNEQFF. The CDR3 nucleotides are TGTGCCAGCAGCTTAGCTAGTCTAGCGTTAAGGAATGAGCAGTTCTTC. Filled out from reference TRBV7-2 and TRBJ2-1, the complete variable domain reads GAGVSQSPSNKVTEKGKDVELRCDPISGHTALYWYRQSLGQGLEFLIYFQGNSAPDKSGLPSDRFSAERTGGSVSTLTIQRTQQEDSAVYLCASSLASLALRNEQFFGPGTRLTVL.

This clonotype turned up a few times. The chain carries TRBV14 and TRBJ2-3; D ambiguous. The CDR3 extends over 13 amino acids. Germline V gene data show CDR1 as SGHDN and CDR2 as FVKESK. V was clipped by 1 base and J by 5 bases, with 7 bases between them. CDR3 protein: CASSQGGVDTQYF. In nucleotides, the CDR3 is TGTGCCAGCAGCCAAGGAGGTGTAGATACGCAGTATTTT.

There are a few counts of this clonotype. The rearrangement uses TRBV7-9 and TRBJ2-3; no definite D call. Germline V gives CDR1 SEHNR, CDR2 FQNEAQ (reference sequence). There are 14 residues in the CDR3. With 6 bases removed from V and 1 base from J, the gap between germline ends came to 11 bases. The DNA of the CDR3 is TGTGCCAGCAGTTCTGCCCGGGGCACAGATACGCAGTATTTT. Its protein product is CASSSARGTDTQYF. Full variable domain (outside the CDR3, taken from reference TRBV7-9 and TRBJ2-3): DTGVSQNPRHKITKRGQNVTFRCDPISEHNRLYWYRQTLGQGPEFLTYFQNEAQLEKSRLLSDRFSAERPKGSFSTLEIQRTEQGDSAMYLCASSSARGTDTQYFGPGTRLTVL.

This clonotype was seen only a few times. CDR3 sequence (DNA): TGTGCCAGCAGCCCCCTCGTGGGGTTTCAGAGCAATCAGCCCCAGCATTTT. It is translated as CASSPLVGFQSNQPQHF. The rearrangement uses TRBV7-8 and TRBJ1-5; D is unclear. From germline, CDR1 is SGHVS and CDR2 FQNEAQ. Trimming cost V 5 bases and J 1 base, with 18 bases left between them. The CDR3 sequence is 17 residues long.

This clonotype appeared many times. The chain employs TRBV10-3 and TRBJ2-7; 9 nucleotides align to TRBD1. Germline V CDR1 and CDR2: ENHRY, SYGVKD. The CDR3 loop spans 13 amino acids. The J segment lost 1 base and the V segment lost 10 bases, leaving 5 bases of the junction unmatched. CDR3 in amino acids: CATSGTGSYEQYF. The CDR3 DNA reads TGTGCCACCTCCGGGACAGGGTCCTACGAGCAGTACTTC.

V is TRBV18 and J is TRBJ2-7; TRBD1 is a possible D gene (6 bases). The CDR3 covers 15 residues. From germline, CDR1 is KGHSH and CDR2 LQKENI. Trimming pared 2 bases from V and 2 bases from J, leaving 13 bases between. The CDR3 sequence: CASSPGGHQTYEQYF. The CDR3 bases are TGTGCCAGCTCACCAGGGGGACACCAAACCTACGAGCAGTACTTC.

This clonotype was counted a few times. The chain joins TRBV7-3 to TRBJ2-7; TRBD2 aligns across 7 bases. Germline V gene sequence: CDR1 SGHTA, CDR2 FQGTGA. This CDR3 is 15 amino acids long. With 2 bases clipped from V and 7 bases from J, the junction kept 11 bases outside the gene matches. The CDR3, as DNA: TGTGCCAGCAGCTTAGGTCCAGCGGGGACTTTAGAGCAGTACTTC. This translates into CASSLGPAGTLEQYF. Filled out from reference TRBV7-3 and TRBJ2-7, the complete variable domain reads GAGVSQTPSNKVTEKGKYVELRCDPISGHTALYWYRQSLGQGPEFLIYFQGTGAADDSGLPNDRFFAVRPEGSVSTLKIQRTERGDSAVYLCASSLGPAGTLEQYFGPGTRLTVT.

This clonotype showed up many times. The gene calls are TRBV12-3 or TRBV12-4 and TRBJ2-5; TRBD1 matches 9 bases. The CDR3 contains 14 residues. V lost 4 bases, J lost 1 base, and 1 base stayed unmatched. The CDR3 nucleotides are TGTGCCAGCAGTTCGGACAGGGGCCAAGAGACCCAGTACTTC. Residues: CASSSDRGQETQYF.

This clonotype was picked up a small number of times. The CDR3 region is CASSLVVGLGKDNEQFF. CDR3 DNA: TGTGCCAGCAGCTTAGTGGTAGGGTTGGGGAAGGACAATGAGCAGTTCTTC. The genes are TRBV7-7 and TRBJ2-1; D is undetermined. Germline CDR1 reads SSHAT; CDR2 reads FNYEAQ (reference sequence). The CDR3 consists of 17 residues. Trimming left V 1 base short and J 5 bases short, with 18 bases between.

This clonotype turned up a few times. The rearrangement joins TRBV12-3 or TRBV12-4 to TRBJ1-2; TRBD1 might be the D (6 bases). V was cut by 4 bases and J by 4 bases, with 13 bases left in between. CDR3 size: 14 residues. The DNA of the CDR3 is TGTGCCAGCAGTTCCCCGGACAGCCCCTATGGCTACACCTTC. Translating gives CASSSPDSPYGYTF.

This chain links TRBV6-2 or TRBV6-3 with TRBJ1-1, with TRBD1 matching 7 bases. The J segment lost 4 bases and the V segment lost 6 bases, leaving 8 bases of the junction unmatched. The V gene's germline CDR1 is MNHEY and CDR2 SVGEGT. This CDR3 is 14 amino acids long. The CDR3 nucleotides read TGTGCCAGCAGCGACAGGGCGTTGGGCACTGAAGCTTTCTTT. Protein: CASSDRALGTEAFF.